Below, 8 T cell receptor beta chains from the same sample are listed, as sequenced in a study of identical twins (dated by TCRdb to between 2015 and 2016). Library preparation used 5' RACE. Sequencing used an Illumina HiSeq 2000. TCRdb reprocessed the public reads (quality trimming at Q25 with fastp, clone calling with MiXCR) and kept in-frame beta chains. When rows share a CDR3 protein, they turn into one entry using the most common DNA and genes. The sample yields roughly 230,000 distinct CDR3 sequences; about 8% were counted once. The top ten constitute approximately 3% of the sample. The data were also submitted as part of a second study, on yellow fever vaccine responses in identical twins.

The sequenced sample consisted of CD8+ T cells sorted from blood. All receptors derive from a woman under 30 in good health.

This chain connects TRBV7-2 to TRBJ1-2, with D tentatively TRBD1 (6 bases). In germline, CDR1 is SGHTA, CDR2 FQGNSA. V lost 1 base, J lost 5 bases, and 11 bases lay in between. This CDR3 has 14 amino acids. CDR3 protein: CASSLGSTGYGYTF. The CDR3 nucleotides are TGTGCCAGCAGCTTAGGGTCGACAGGATATGGCTACACCTTC.

The chain employs TRBV2 and TRBJ2-7; 13 positions agree with TRBD2. After removal of 1 base from V and 0 bases from J, the junction contained 6 bases not matched to a gene. From germline, CDR1 is SNHLY and CDR2 FYNNEI. This CDR3 spans 18 amino acids. Written as DNA, the CDR3 is TGTGCCAGCAGTGAAGGGACTAGCGGGGGTCTTAGCTCCTACGAGCAGTACTTC. This translates into CASSEGTSGGLSSYEQYF.

The V gene is TRBV4-1, the J gene TRBJ2-3; a possible D gene is TRBD2 (6 bases). Trimming pared 2 bases from V and 3 bases from J, leaving 12 bases between. CDR3 length equals 15 residues. The germline CDR1 and CDR2 sequences are MGHRA and YSYEKL. The DNA for the CDR3 is TGCGCCAGCAGCCAAAATTTGGGACTTACAGATACGCAGTATTTT. This sequence encodes CASSQNLGLTDTQYF.

The table lists this clonotype with a few counts. This chain connects TRBV24-1 to TRBJ1-4, with 8 positions matching TRBD1. Germline V CDR1 and CDR2: KGHDR, SFDVKD. J was trimmed by 7 bases and V by 4 bases; bases with no gene match: 7. CDR3 length equals 15 residues. CDR3 protein: CATSDGGQEVEKLFF. The CDR3 DNA reads as TGTGCCACCAGTGACGGGGGACAGGAGGTTGAAAAACTGTTTTTT.

The V gene is TRBV20-1, the J gene TRBJ2-7; D not resolved. Germline lookup yields CDR1 DFQATT and CDR2 SNEGSKA (reference sequence). This CDR3 contains 15 residues. Deletions cut 0 bases from V and 0 bases from J, with 12 bases between. The CDR3 loop reads CSARDRAASSYEQYF. In DNA, the CDR3 is TGCAGTGCTAGAGATCGGGCCGCAAGCTCCTACGAGCAGTACTTC.

The sample holds a few counts of this clonotype. The V call is TRBV7-9, the J call TRBJ2-7; 14 bases agree with TRBD2. V dropped 4 bases and J dropped 6; count of bases not matched to a gene: 5. Germline CDR1 is SEHNR and CDR2 is FQNEAQ (reference sequence). The CDR3 extends over 15 amino acids. As DNA, the CDR3 is TGTGCCAGCAGCTCCGGGACTAGCGGGAGTCTCGAGCAGTACTTC. Its protein is CASSSGTSGSLEQYF.

This clonotype was found many times. V usage is TRBV29-1 and J usage is TRBJ2-7, with no clear D. Germline CDR1 and CDR2: SQVTM and ANQGSEA. The V gene lost 4 bases and the J gene lost 6 bases, with 13 bases spanning the gap. This CDR3 has 12 amino acids. The CDR3 DNA sequence: TGCAGCGTTGTTGAAGAATCTAGCGAGCAGTACTTC. Its translation: CSVVEESSEQYF.

This clonotype was recorded at least ten times. The rearrangement uses TRBV6-4 and TRBJ2-1; D is uncertain. V lost 0 bases and J lost 3, with 3 bases in between. The germline gives CDR1 MRHNA, CDR2 SNTAGT. This CDR3 spans 13 amino acids. CDR3 nucleotides: TGTGCCAGCAGTGACTCTAACTACAATGAGCAGTTCTTC. Protein product: CASSDSNYNEQFF.